The rows below give T cell receptor beta chains drawn from one sample of a study of T cell changes during pregnancy in multiple sclerosis. Profiling relied on immunoSEQ multiplex PCR, and the TCRdb table lists in-frame clones only, not all of them. The sample yields 40,000 to 45,000 clones, around 94% seen once. The sequenced material came from peripheral blood. Every receptor here comes from a female donor with multiple sclerosis, enrolled in a pregnancy study. The CDR3 runs from the conserved cysteine through the conserved F or W. The order of the fields is J gene, V gene, clone size, D gene, CDR3 protein, CDR3 DNA. The D gene is left open where the match is weak. The listing skips clone size in some rows; elsewhere it reads once, few, many or a size class.

>TRBJ2-1|TRBV4-1|.|.
CASSQEGLPNEQFF
TGCGCCAGCAGCCAAGAAGGACTACCGAATGAGCAGTTCTTC
>TRBJ1-5|TRBV27|.|.
CASSPKVWGGSNQPQHF
TGTGCCAGCAGTCCTAAAGTTTGGGGGGGGAGCAATCAGCCCCAGCATTTT
>TRBJ1-2|TRBV18|.|.
CASSPPGENYGYTF
TGTGCCAGCTCACCGCCAGGGGAAAACTATGGCTACACCTTC
>TRBJ2-3|TRBV30|.|.
CAWSVRGNWSTDTQYF
TGTGCCTGGAGTGTAAGGGGGAACTGGTCGACAGATACGCAGTATTTT
>TRBJ2-5|TRBV11-2|.|TRBD2
CASSSLTSGVTQYF
TGTGCCAGCAGCTCTCTCACTAGCGGGGTGACCCAGTACTTC
>TRBJ2-3|TRBV4-2|.|TRBD1
CASSPGQGDTDTQYF
TGTGCCAGCAGCCCGGGACAGGGAGACACAGATACGCAGTATTTT
>TRBJ2-4|TRBV6-1|.|.
CASIPGEEDIQYF
TGTGCCAGCATTCCCGGGGAGGAAGACATTCAGTACTTC
>TRBJ1-1|TRBV10-2|.|.
CASNDPRDEAFF
TGCGCCAGCAACGATCCGCGGGATGAAGCTTTCTTT
>TRBJ2-2|TRBV2|.|TRBD1
CASSGGQGGTGELFF
TGTGCCAGCAGTGGAGGACAGGGTGGGACCGGGGAGCTGTTTTTT
>TRBJ2-1|TRBV6-4|.|.
CASSDGDQSYNEQFF
TGTGCCAGCAGTGACGGGGATCAATCCTACAATGAGCAGTTCTTC
>TRBJ2-2|TRBV28|.|TRBD1
CASSFRDRVTGELFF
TGTGCCAGCAGCTTCCGGGACAGGGTAACCGGGGAGCTGTTTTTT
>TRBJ2-1|TRBV27|.|.
CASSPKAGDSYNEQFF
TGTGCCAGCAGCCCCAAGGCAGGGGATTCCTACAATGAGCAGTTCTTC
>TRBJ2-3|TRBV28|once|.
CASRKTRWTSPQYF
TGTGCCAGCAGGAAGACTCGTTGGACTTCCCCGCAGTATTTT
>TRBJ2-1|TRBV11-1|.|TRBD2
CASSSLAETYNEQFF
TGTGCCAGCAGCTCACTAGCGGAAACCTACAATGAGCAGTTCTTC
>TRBJ2-2|TRBV5-6|.|TRBD2
CASSPQAGVNTGELFF
TGTGCCAGCAGCCCGCAGGCGGGAGTAAACACCGGGGAGCTGTTTTTT
>TRBJ2-1|TRBV5-4|.|TRBD2
CASSSPAVTSGGYNEQFF
TGTGCCAGCAGCTCTCCCGCCGTAACTAGCGGAGGCTACAATGAGCAGTTCTTC
>TRBJ1-2|TRBV28|few|.
CASSTGGLGYTF
TGTGCCAGCAGTACGGGGGGGTTGGGCTACACCTTC
>TRBJ1-2|TRBV2|.|.
CASSEEWGKYGYTF
TGTGCCAGCAGTGAAGAATGGGGGAAGTATGGCTACACCTTC
>TRBJ2-7|TRBV2|.|TRBD2
CASSDGLAASYEQYF
TGTGCCAGCAGTGACGGACTAGCGGCCTCCTACGAGCAGTACTTC
>TRBJ1-1|TRBV5-6|.|.
CASSSTGVYTEAFF
TGTGCCAGCAGCTCCACCGGGGTTTACACTGAAGCTTTCTTT
>TRBJ1-1|TRBV13|.|TRBD1
CASSSSPGQGTEAFF
TGTGCCAGCAGCTCATCACCGGGACAGGGCACTGAAGCTTTCTTT
>TRBJ2-7|TRBV7-9|.|.
CASSSREGAAEQYF
TGTGCCAGCAGCTCCAGGGAGGGGGCGGCCGAGCAGTACTTC
>TRBJ2-1|TRBV7-2|.|.
CASSLQERSEQFF
TGTGCCAGCAGCTTACAGGAGCGTAGTGAGCAGTTCTTC
>TRBJ2-3|TRBV7-3|.|.
CASSLIGRGSTDTQYF
TGTGCCAGCAGCTTAATTGGACGCGGGAGCACAGATACGCAGTATTTT
>TRBJ1-5|TRBV9|.|.
CASSSGAVNQPQHF
TGTGCCAGCAGCTCAGGGGCTGTCAATCAGCCCCAGCATTTT
>TRBJ1-2|TRBV5-1|.|.
CASSFGGTNYGYTF
TGCGCCAGCAGCTTCGGGGGCACTAACTATGGCTACACCTTC
>TRBJ1-4|TRBV2|.|.
CASNDGPYSEKLFF
TGTGCCAGCAATGACGGGCCGTATAGTGAAAAACTGTTTTTT
>TRBJ2-4|TRBV4-2|.|.
CASSQDEGPSKNIQYF
TGTGCCAGCAGCCAAGATGAGGGCCCCTCGAAAAACATTCAGTACTTC
>TRBJ2-3|TRBV4-2|.|TRBD2
CASSFSGRTDTQYF
TGTGCCAGCAGCTTTAGCGGGAGGACAGATACGCAGTATTTT
>TRBJ1-4|TRBV7-6|once|TRBD1
CASSPSGSRDRGRYNEKLFF
TGTGCCAGCAGCCCCTCCGGATCCCGGGACAGGGGCCGGTATAATGAAAAACTGTTTTTT
>TRBJ1-3|TRBV4-2|.|.
CASSPRGNSGNTIYF
TGTGCCAGCAGCCCAAGGGGAAACTCTGGAAACACCATATATTTT